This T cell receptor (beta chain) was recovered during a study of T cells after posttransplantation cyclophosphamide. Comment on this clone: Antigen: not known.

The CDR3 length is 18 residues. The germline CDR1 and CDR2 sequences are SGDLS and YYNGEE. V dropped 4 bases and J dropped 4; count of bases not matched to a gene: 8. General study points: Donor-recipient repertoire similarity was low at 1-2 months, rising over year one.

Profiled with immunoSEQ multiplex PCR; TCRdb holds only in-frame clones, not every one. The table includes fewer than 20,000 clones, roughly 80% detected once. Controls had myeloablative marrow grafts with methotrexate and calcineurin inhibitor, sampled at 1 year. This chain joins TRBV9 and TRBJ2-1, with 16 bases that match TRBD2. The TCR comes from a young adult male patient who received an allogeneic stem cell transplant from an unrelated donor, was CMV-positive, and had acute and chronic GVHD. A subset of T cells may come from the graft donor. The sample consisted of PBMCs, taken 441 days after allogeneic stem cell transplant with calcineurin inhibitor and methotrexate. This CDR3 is CASSSGLAGGPSYNEQFF. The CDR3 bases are TGTGCCAGCAGCTCGGGACTAGCGGGGGGGCCGAGTTACAATGAGCAGTTCTTC.